This T cell receptor (beta chain) was profiled in a study of blood T cell repertoires in COVID-19. About the study: The origin of the acute and convalescent COVID-19 samples was the United States, Italy and Spain.

Enrolled during active infection, Seattle patients were then followed longitudinally. Trimming took off 0 bases at V and 6 bases at J, with 10 bases between the two ends. Germline-derived CDR1 and CDR2 are LNHNV and YYDKDF (reference sequence). The CDR3 totals 14 residues. Original processing notes: Scientists estimated how many nucleated cells there were by amplifying reference gene primers. The assay was immunoSEQ multiplex PCR, and TCRdb's table has in-frame clones only and misses some. D and trimming were read from the DNA, whereas the V and J calls and clone size are those reported in that table. In the table there are about 280,000 clones, around nine tenths of which are singletons.

This TCR was sampled from a woman younger than 45 with COVID-19, enrolled during active disease. The chain carries TRBV15 and TRBJ2-3; D is uncertain. Sequencing used peripheral blood. CDR3 in DNA: TGTGCCACCAGCAGAGATCCAGAGAGGGATACGCAGTATTTT. It codes for CATSRDPERDTQYF.